This T cell receptor beta chain is from a study of PD-1 blockade in mismatch repair-deficient tumors. This sample's time point: roughly ten-day in vitro stimulation with candidate neoantigen peptide 6. To note about this clone: The antigen remains undetermined.

Method: immunoSEQ multiplex PCR; TCRdb's copy keeps in-frame clones and lacks some. The data show about 14,000 clones, 86% seen once. CDR1 and CDR2 from the germline V gene are SGHTA and FQGNSA. The CDR3 has 17 residues. Trimming took 2 bases from V and 3 from J; bases not matched to a gene: 7. The sequence was obtained from an adult with mismatch repair-deficient cancer. The sample was cells cultured in vitro, taken from a patient treated with pembrolizumab. The V and J genes are TRBV7-2 and TRBJ2-1; the match to TRBD2 covers 10 bases. CDR3 amino acids: CASSLRLAGVSYNEQFF. Here the CDR3 DNA reads TGTGCCAGCAGCTTAAGGCTAGCGGGAGTGAGCTACAATGAGCAGTTCTTC.